What follows describes a single T cell receptor beta chain. The antigen is not known. TCRdb called the reads again in MiXCR, with one record for every CDR3 protein. Of 35,000 to 55,000 distinct CDR3 sequences detected, 20% appear once; the ten largest clones hold under 20%. V dropped 0 bases and J dropped 7; count of bases not matched to a gene: 3. The CDR3 consists of 14 residues. CDR1 is SGHRS and CDR2 is YFSETQ in the germline V gene. The sample is drawn from a study of T cell repertoires in cytomegalovirus infection. Turning to the study itself: It can be stated that public TCR beta signatures indicated CMV infection as well as a matching HLA type. Study results and limitations: Ex vivo responses were dominated by HLA-C-restricted CMV-specific TCR beta clonotypes. Carriers of CMV plus the relevant HLA were identified by cumulative public TCR beta family frequency.

The chain employs TRBV5-1 and TRBJ2-2, with 7 bases aligning to TRBD1. Sequencing was done on a sample of PBMCs, sequenced either directly or after in vitro stimulation (not recorded which). This TCR derives from a human donor in good health (CMV status not recorded). Some clones in this sample may be carry-over from other donors' samples. The CDR3 bases are TGCGCCAGCAGCTTGGAGGGGGCGGTCGGGGAGCTGTTTTTT. It translates to CASSLEGAVGELFF.